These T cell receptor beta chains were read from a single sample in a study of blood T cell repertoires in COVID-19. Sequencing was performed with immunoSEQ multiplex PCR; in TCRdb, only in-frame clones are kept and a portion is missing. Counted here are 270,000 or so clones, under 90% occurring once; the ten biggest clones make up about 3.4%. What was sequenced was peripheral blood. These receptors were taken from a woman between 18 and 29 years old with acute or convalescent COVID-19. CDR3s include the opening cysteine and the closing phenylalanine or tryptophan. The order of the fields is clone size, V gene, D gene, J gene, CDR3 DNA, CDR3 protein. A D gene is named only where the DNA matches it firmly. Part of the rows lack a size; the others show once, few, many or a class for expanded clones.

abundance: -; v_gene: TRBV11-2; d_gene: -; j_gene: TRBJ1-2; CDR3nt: TGTGCCAGCAGCTTAGGATCCACAGGACGAAACTATGGCTACACCTTC; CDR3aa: CASSLGSTGRNYGYTF
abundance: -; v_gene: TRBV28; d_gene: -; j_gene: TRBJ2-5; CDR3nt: TGTGCCAGCAGTGCCTCTGGGGCTTTCCTAGAGACCCAGTACTTC; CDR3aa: CASSASGAFLETQYF
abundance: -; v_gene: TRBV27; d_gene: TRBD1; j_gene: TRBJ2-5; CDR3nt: TGTGCCAGCAGTTACGGACAGGGCGGGTTTGAGACCCAGTACTTC; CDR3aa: CASSYGQGGFETQYF
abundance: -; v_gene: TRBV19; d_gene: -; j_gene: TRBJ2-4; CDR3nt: TGTGCCAGTAGTAGAGAAGACATTTTAGCCAAAAACATTCAGTACTTC; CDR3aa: CASSREDILAKNIQYF
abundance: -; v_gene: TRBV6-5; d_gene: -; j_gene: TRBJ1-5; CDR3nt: TGTGCCAGCAGTCAGAAGACTGCGAATCAGCCCCAGCATTTT; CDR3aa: CASSQKTANQPQHF
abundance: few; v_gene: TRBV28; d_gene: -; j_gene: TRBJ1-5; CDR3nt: TGTGCCAGCAGTTTAGGGCGTCCGGATCAGCCCCAGCATTTT; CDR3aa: CASSLGRPDQPQHF
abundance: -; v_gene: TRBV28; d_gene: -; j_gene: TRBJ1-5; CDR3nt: TGTGCCAGCAGTTTGGCAGGGGCCCACAATCAGCCCCAGCATTTT; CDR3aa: CASSLAGAHNQPQHF
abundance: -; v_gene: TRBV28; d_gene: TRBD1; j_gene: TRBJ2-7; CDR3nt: TGTGCCAGCAGTTTAGAACAGGGGCAAGACGAGCAGTACTTC; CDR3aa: CASSLEQGQDEQYF
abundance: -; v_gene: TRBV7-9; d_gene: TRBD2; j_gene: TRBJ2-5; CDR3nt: TGTGCCAGCAGCTTTAGGATGGGACTAGCGGGACAAGAGACCCAGTACTTC; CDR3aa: CASSFRMGLAGQETQYF
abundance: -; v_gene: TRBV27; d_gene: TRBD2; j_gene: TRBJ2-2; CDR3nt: TGTGCCAGCAGTTTATTGGCGGGAGGAGGGAACACCGGGGAGCTGTTTTTT; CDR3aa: CASSLLAGGGNTGELFF
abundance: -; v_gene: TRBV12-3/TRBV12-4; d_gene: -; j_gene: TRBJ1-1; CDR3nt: TGTGCCAGCAGCACGAACAGGGCTGCTTTCTTT; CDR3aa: CASSTNRAAFF
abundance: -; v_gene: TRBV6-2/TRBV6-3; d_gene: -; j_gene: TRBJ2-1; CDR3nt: TGTGCCAGCAGTTACTCCCACGGCGGGGGCGATGAGCAGTTCTTC; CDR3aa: CASSYSHGGGDEQFF
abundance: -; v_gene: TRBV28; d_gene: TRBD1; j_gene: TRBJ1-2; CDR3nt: TGTGCCAGCAGTTCAGGGGGCGACTATGGCTACACCTTC; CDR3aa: CASSSGGDYGYTF
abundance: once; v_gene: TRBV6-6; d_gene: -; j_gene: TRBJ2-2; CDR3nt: TGTGCCAGCTATCGGAGGCTAAACACCGGGGAGCTGTTTTTT; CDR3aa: CASYRRLNTGELFF
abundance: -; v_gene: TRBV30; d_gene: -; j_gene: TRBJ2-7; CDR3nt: TGTGCCTGGAGCGGGACTGGTTCCTACGAGCAGTACTTC; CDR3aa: CAWSGTGSYEQYF
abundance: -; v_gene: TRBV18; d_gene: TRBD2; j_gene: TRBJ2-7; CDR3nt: TGTGCCAGCTCAGAGGTCTCTAGCGGGAGCATAGGGCAGTACTTC; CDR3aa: CASSEVSSGSIGQYF
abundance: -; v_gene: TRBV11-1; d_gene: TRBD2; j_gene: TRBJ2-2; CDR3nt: TGTGCCAGCAGCCTACTAGCGGAAGCGAACACCGGGGAGCTGTTTTTT; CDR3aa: CASSLLAEANTGELFF
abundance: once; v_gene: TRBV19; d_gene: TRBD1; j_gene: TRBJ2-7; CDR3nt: TGTGCCAGCAGGAACGGACAGGCCAACTACGAGCAGTACTTC; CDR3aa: CASRNGQANYEQYF
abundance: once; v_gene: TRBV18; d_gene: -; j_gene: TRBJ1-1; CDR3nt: TGTGCCAGCTCACAAACGACAGGGAACACTGAAGCTTTCTTT; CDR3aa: CASSQTTGNTEAFF
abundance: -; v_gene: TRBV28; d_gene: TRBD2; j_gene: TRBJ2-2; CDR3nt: TGTGCCAGCAGACTACCTACCTCGGGGGGAGTGGGGATCGGGGAGCTGTTTTTT; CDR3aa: CASRLPTSGGVGIGELFF
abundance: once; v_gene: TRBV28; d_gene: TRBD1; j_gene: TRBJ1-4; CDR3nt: TGTGCCAGCACTCGGACAGGACTAAATGAAAAACTGTTTTTT; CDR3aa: CASTRTGLNEKLFF
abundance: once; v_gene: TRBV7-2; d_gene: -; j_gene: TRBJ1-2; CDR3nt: TGTGCCAGCAGCTTTTGGGCAGATCCTGGCTACACCTTC; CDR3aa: CASSFWADPGYTF
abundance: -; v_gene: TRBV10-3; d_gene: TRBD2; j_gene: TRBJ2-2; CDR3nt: TGTGCCATCAGTGAGAGGGTAGCGGGAGACGGCACCGGGGAGCTGTTTTTT; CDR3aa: CAISERVAGDGTGELFF
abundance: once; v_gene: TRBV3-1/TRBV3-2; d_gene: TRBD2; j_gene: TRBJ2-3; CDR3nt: TGTGCCAGCAGCCAAGATCTAGCGGGAGGGGCAGATACGCAGTATTTT; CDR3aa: CASSQDLAGGADTQYF
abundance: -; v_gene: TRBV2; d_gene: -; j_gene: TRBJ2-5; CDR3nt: TGTGCCAGCAGTGTATCTGAGACCCAGTACTTC; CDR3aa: CASSVSETQYF
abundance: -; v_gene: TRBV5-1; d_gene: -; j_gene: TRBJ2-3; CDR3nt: TGCGCCAGCAGCCGCGGGGGCGAGGCGGATACGCAGTATTTT; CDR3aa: CASSRGGEADTQYF
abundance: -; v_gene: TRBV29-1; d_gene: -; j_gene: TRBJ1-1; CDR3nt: TGCAGCGTTGATGGTTTACAGTGGTTGAGCACTGAAGCTTTCTTT; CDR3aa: CSVDGLQWLSTEAFF
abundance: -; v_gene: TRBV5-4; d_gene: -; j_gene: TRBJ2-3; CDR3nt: TGTGCCAGCAGCCCCGAGCGCACAGATACGCAGTATTTT; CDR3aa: CASSPERTDTQYF
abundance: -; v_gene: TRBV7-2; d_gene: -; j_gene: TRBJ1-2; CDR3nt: TGTGCCAGCAGCCCTCGTTTGGAGGCCTATGGCTACACCTTC; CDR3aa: CASSPRLEAYGYTF
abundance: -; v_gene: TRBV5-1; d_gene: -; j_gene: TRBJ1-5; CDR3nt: TGCGCCAGCAGCTTCGGGGACAATCAGCCCCAGCATTTT; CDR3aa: CASSFGDNQPQHF
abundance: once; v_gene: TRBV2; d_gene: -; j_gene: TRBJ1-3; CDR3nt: TGTGCCAGCACCCGCCAGGGGACCTCTGGAAACACCATATATTTT; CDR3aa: CASTRQGTSGNTIYF
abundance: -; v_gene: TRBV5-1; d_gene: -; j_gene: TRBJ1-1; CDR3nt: TGCGCCAGCACCAAGCTCCGCGGGACGGGGAACACTGAAGCTTTCTTT; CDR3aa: CASTKLRGTGNTEAFF
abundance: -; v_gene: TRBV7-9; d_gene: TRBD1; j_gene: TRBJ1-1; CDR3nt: TGTGCCAGCAGCTTCGGACAGGTGAACACTGAAGCTTTCTTT; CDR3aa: CASSFGQVNTEAFF
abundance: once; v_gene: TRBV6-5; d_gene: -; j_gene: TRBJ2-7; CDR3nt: TGTGCCAGCAGTTACTCGAGTGAAAAACCGGGAAAGTACTTC; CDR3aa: CASSYSSEKPGKYF
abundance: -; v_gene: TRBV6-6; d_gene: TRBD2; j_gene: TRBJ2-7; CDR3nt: TGTGCCAGCAGTTACCTAGCGGCTAGCTCCTACGAGCAGTACTTC; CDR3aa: CASSYLAASSYEQYF
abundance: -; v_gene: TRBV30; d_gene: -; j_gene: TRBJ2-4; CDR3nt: TGTGCCTGGAGGGACGGGGTTGCCGGAAACATTCAGTACTTC; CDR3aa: CAWRDGVAGNIQYF
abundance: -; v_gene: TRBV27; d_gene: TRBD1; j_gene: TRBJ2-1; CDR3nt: TGTGCCACCCGGGACAGATCCTACAATGAGCAGTTCTTC; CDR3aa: CATRDRSYNEQFF
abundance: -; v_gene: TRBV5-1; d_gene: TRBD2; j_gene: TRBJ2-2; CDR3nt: TGCGCCAGCAGCGAGACTAGCGGGAGGACCGGGGAGCTGTTTTTT; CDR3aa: CASSETSGRTGELFF
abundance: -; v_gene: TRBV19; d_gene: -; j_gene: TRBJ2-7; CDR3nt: TGTGCCAGTAGTATAGCAGCGGGACATAGGTACTTC; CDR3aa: CASSIAAGHRYF
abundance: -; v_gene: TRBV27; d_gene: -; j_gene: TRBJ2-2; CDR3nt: TGTGCCAGCAGTGTCACAGGCCAGGGGTTTAACACCGGGGAGCTGTTTTTT; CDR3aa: CASSVTGQGFNTGELFF
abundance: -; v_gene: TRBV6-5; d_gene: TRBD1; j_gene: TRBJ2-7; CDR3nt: TGTGCCAGCAGTTACGACTACAGGGGAAAAAAGCAGTACTTC; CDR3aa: CASSYDYRGKKQYF
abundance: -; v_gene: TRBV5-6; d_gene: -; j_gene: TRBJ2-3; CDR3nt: TGTGCCAGCACCTATTACGGCACAGATACGCAGTATTTT; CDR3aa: CASTYYGTDTQYF
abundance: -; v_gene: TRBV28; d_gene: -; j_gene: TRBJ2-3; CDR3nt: TGTGCCAGCAGCCCACGACTCGTAGATACGCAGTATTTT; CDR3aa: CASSPRLVDTQYF
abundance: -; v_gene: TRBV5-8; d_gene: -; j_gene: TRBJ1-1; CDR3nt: TGTGCCAGCAGCCCAAACCAGGGGAACATGAACACTGAAGCTTTCTTT; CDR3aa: CASSPNQGNMNTEAFF
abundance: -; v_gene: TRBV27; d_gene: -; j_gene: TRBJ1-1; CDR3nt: TGTGCCAGCAGTTTAGGCCTGAACACTGAAGCTTTCTTT; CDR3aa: CASSLGLNTEAFF
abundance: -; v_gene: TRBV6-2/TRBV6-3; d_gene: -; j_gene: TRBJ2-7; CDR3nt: TGTGCCAGCAGTTACTCAACCACAGGCCCCTACGAGCAGTACTTC; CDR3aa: CASSYSTTGPYEQYF
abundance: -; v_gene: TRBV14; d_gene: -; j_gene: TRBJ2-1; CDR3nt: TGTGCCAGCAGCCAAGCCCGGGGGAGGCTGCATGAGCAGTTCTTC; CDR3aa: CASSQARGRLHEQFF
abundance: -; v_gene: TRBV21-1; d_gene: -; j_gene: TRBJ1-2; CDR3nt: TGTGCCAGCAGCAAACGGTCAGCGGGTACAGGACGAGGCTACACCTTC; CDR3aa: CASSKRSAGTGRGYTF
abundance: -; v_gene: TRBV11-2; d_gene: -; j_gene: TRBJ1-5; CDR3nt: TGTGCCAGCAGCTTAGGGGCTGGCAGGGACCAGCATTTT; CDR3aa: CASSLGAGRDQHF
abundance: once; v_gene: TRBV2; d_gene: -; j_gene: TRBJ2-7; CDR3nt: TGTGCCAGCAGCGACGGGACACCCCTCGTCTACGAGCAGTACTTC; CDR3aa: CASSDGTPLVYEQYF
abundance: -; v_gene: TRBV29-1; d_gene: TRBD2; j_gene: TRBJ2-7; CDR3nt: TGCAGCGTTGAAGATGGTAATAGCGGGACCTACGAGCAGTACTTC; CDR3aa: CSVEDGNSGTYEQYF
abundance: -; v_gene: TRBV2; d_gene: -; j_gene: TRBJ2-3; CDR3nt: TGTGCCAGCAGTGGGGAGCGGGATACGCAGTATTTT; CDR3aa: CASSGERDTQYF
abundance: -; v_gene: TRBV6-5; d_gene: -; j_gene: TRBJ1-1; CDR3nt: TGTGCCAGCAGTTATAGCGGGATCACTGAAGCTTTCTTT; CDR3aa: CASSYSGITEAFF
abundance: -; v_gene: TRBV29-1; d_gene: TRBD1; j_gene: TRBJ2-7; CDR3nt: TGCAGCCCCCCGGGACAGAAATACGAGCAGTACTTC; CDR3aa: CSPPGQKYEQYF
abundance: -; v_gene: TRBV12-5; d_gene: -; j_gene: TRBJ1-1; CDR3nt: TGTGCTAGTGGTTTAGGACTGGGCACTGAAGCTTTCTTT; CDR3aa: CASGLGLGTEAFF